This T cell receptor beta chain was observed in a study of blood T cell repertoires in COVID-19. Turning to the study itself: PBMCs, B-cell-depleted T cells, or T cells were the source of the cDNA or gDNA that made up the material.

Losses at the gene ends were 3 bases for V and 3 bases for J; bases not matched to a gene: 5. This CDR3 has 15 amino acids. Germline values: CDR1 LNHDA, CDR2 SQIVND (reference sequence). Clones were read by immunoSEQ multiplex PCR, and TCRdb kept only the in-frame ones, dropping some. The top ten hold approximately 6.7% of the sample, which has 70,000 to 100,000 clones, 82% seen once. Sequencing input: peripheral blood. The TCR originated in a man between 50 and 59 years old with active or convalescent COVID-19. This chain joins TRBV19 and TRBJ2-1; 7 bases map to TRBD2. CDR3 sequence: CASSIRGDGYNEQFF. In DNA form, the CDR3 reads TGTGCCAGTAGTATCCGGGGGGACGGCTACAATGAGCAGTTCTTC.